In its sample, the clone carrying this TCR beta chain was seen a few times. The antigen is undetermined. This entry is derived from a study of post-analysis software for immune sequencing data. Every TCR beta cDNA library bore unique molecular identifiers. One entry per CDR3 protein results from TCRdb running MiXCR on the PCR reads. The data show roughly 430,000 distinct CDR3 sequences, with about 39% seen just once and 7.5% to 8.5% held by the top ten. The CDR3 has 12 residues. Trimming removed 4 bases at V and 8 bases at J, with 8 bases between. CDR1 is LGHNA, CDR2 YNFKEQ, per germline. Overall study results and limits: Included in a set of a handful of TRBV segments more frequent in patients than controls were TRBV5-6, TRBV5-1 and TRBV20-1.

The J gene is TRBJ1-4, the V gene TRBV4-2; TRBD1 is a possible D gene (5 bases). The sequenced sample was blood. This clonotype originated in a girl aged 2 to 9 with multiple sclerosis. CDR3 sequence reads: CASSLDSEKLFF. CDR3 DNA: TGTGCCAGCAGCCTAGACAGCGAAAAACTGTTTTTT.